The source of this T cell receptor (beta chain) is a study of tumor-infiltrating lymphocytes in localized non-small cell lung cancer. The wider study: The cohort mixed smokers and never-smokers, several histologies, and some post-neoadjuvant-chemotherapy samples. Resected tumor was paired with non-adjacent uninvolved lung from the same patient.

Libraries were prepared by immunoSEQ multiplex PCR; TCRdb keeps only in-frame clonotypes and omits some of them. The table records some 14,000 clones, about 70% of them present only once. Per the germline V gene, CDR1 is SGHNT and CDR2 is YYREEE (reference sequence). The CDR3 has 16 amino acids. A word on this clone: The target antigen is unknown. The junction shows a germline mismatch at one end, possibly a read error.

Findings of the study overall: Immunotypes IM1 and IM2 had similar TCR-derived T-cell fractions. TCR sequencing covered a subset of patients with enough tissue.

The clonotype comes from a human donor with non-small cell lung cancer. Material: lung tumor tissue. This chain connects TRBV5-4 to TRBJ1-1; weak D call: TRBD1 (6 bases). The CDR3 bases are TGTGCCAGCAGTTCTGGACGACCAGACAGGAACGCTGAAGCTTTCTTT. This gives the protein CASSSGRPDRNAEAFF.